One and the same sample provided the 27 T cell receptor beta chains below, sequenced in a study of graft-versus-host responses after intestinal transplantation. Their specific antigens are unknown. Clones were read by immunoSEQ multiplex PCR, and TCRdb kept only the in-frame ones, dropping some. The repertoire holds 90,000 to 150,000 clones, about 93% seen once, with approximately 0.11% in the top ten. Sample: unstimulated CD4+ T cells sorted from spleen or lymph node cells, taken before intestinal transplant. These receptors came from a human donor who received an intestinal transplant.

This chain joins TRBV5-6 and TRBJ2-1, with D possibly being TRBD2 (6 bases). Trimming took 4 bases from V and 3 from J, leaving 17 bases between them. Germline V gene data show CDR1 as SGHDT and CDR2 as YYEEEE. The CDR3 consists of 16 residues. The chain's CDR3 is CASSLTWGEIYNEQFF. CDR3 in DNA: TGTGCCAGCAGCCTCACTTGGGGGGAGATCTACAATGAGCAGTTCTTC.

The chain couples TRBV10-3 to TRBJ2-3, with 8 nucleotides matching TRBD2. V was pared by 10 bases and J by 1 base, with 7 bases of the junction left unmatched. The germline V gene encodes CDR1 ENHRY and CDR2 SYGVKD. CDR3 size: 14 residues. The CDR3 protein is CATRAGAGTDTQYF. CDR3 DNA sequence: TGTGCCACACGAGCGGGGGCAGGCACAGATACGCAGTATTTT.

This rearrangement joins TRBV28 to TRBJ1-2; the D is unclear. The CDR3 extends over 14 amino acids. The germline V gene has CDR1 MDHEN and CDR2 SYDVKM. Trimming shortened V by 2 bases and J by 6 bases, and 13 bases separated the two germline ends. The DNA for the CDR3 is TGTGCCAGCAGTTTAGTTTTAGGGCCACATGGCTACACCTTC. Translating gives CASSLVLGPHGYTF.

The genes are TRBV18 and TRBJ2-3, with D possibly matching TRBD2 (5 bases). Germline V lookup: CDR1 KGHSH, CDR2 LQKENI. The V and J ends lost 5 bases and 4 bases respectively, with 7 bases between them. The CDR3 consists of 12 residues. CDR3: CASSDGADTQYF. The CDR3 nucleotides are TGTGCCAGCTCAGACGGGGCAGATACGCAGTATTTT.

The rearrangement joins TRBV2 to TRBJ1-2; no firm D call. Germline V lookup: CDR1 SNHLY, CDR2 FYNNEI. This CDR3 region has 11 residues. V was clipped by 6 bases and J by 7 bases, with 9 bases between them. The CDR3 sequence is CASRAHRGYTF. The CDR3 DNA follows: TGTGCCAGCAGGGCCCACCGTGGCTACACCTTC.

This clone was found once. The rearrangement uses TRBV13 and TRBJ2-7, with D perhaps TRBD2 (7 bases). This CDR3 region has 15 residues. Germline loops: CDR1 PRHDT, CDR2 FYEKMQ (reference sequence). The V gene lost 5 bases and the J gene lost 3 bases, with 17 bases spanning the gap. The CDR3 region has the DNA TGTGCCAGCAGCCACCCCACAGGGAGGGACTACGAGCAGTACTTC. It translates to CASSHPTGRDYEQYF. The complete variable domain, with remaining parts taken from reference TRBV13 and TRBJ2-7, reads AAGVIQSPRHLIKEKRETATLKCYPIPRHDTVYWYQQGPGQDPQFLISFYEKMQSDKGSIPDRFSAQQFSDYHSELNMSSLELGDSALYFCASSHPTGRDYEQYFGPGTRLTVT.

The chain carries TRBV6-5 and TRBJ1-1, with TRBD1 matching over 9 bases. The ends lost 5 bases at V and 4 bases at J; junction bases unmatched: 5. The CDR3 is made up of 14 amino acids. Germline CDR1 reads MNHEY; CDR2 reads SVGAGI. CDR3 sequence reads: CASSRMTGGTEAFF. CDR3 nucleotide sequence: TGTGCCAGCAGTCGAATGACAGGGGGCACTGAAGCTTTCTTT.

The CDR3 DNA reads as TGTGCCATCAGTGAGGGCAGTTTTTATGGCTACACCTTC. Translated, it gives CAISEGSFYGYTF. This sequence joins TRBV10-3 and TRBJ1-2; no clear D. Trimming stripped 2 bases from V and 5 bases from J, with 9 bases between. The CDR3 has 13 residues. CDR1 is ENHRY, CDR2 SYGVKD, per germline.

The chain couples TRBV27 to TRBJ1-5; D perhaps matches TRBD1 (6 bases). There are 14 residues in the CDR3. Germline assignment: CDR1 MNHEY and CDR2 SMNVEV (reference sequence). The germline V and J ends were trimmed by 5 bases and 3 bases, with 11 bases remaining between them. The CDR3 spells CASSLRGANQPQHF. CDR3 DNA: TGTGCCAGCAGTCTCAGGGGAGCCAATCAGCCCCAGCATTTT.

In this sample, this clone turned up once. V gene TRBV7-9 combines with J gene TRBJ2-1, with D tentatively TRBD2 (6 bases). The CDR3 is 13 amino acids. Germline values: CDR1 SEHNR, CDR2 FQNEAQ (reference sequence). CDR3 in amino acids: CVTLRGGANEQFF. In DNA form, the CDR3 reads TGTGTCACCCTCCGGGGCGGGGCCAATGAGCAGTTCTTC. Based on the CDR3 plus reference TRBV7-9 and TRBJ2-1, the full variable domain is DTGVSQNPRHKITKRGQNVTFRCDPISEHNRLYWYRQTLGQGPEFLTYFQNEAQLEKSRLLSDRFSAERPKGSFSTLEIQRTEQGDSAMYLCVTLRGGANEQFFGPGTRLTVL.

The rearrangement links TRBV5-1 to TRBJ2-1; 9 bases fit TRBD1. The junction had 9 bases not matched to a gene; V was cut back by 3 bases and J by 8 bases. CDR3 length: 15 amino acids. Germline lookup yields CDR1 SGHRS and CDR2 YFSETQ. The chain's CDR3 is CASSSGGQGLYEQFF. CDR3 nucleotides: TGCGCCAGCAGCTCGGGGGGACAGGGACTCTATGAGCAGTTCTTC.

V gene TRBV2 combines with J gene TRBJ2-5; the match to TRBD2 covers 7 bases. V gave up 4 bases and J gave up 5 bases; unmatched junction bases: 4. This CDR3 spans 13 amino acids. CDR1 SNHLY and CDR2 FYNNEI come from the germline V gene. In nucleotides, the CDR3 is TGTGCCAGCAGTGGACTAGCCTCCGAGACCCAGTACTTC. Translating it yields CASSGLASETQYF.

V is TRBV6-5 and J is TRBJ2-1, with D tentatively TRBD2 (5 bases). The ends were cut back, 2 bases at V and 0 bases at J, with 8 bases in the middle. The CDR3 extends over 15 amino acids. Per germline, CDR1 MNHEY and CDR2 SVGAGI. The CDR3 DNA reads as TGTGCCAGCAGTTACGCGGGTAGCTCCTACAATGAGCAGTTCTTC. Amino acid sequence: CASSYAGSSYNEQFF.

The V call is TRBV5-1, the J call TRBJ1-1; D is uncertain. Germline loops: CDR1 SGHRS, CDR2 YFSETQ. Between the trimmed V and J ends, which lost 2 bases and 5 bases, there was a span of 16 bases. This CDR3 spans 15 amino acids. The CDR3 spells CASSFLYEGTTEAFF. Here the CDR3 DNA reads TGCGCCAGCAGCTTCTTGTATGAGGGAACAACTGAAGCTTTCTTT. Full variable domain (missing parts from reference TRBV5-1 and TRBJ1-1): KAGVTQTPRYLIKTRGQQVTLSCSPISGHRSVSWYQQTPGQGLQFLFEYFSETQRNKGNFPGRFSGRQFSNSRSEMNVSTLELGDSALYLCASSFLYEGTTEAFFGQGTRLTVV.

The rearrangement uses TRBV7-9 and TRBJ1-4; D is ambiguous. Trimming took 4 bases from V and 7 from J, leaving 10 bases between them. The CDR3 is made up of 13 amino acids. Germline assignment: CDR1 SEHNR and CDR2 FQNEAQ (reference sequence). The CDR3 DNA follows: TGTGCCAGCAGCTCCGCCCCCCTTGAAAAACTGTTTTTT. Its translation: CASSSAPLEKLFF.

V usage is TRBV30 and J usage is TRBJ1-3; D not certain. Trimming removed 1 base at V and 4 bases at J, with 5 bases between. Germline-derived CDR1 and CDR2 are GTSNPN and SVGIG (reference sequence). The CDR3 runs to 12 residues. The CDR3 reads CAWSGSGNTIYF. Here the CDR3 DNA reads TGTGCCTGGAGTGGTTCCGGAAACACCATATATTTT. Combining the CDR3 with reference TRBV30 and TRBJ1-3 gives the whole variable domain SQTIHQWPATLVQPVGSPLSLECTVEGTSNPNLYWYRQAAGRGLQLLFYSVGIGQISSEVPQNLSASRPQDRQFILSSKKLLLSDSGFYLCAWSGSGNTIYFGEGSWLTVV.

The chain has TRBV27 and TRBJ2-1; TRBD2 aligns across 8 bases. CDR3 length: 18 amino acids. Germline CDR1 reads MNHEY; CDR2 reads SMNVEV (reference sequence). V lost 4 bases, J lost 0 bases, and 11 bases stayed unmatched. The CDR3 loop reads CASSSYRGGTGSYNEQFF. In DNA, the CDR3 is TGTGCCAGCAGTTCCTACCGGGGGGGGACCGGCTCCTACAATGAGCAGTTCTTC.

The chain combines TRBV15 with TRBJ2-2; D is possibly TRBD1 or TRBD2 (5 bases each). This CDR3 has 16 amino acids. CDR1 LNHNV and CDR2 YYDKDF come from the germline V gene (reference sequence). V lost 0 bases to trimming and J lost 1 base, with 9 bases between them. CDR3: CATSRDGGRNTGELFF. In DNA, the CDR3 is TGTGCCACCAGCAGAGATGGGGGAAGGAACACCGGGGAGCTGTTTTTT.

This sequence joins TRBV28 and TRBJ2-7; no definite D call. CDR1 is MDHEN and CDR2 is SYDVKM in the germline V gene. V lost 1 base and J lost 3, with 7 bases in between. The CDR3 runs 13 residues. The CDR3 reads CASSLSAGYEQYF. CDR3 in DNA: TGTGCCAGCAGTTTATCGGCCGGCTACGAGCAGTACTTC.

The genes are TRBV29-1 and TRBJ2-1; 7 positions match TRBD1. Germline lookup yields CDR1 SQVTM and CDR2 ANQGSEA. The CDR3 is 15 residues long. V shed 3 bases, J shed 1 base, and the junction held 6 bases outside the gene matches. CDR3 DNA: TGCAGCGTTGACCTCCGACAGGGATCCTACAATGAGCAGTTCTTC. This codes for CSVDLRQGSYNEQFF.

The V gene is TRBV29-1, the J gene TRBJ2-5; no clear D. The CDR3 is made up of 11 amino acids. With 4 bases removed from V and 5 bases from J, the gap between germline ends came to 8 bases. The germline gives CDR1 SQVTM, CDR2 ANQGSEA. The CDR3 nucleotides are TGCAGCGTTGCGGCGATTGAGACCCAGTACTTC. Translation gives CSVAAIETQYF.

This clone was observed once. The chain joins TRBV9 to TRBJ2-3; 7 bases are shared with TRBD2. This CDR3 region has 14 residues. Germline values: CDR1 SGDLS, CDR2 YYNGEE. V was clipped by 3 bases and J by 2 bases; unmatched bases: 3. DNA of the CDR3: TGTGCCAGCAGCGCGGGGGGTTTCACAGATACGCAGTATTTT. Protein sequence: CASSAGGFTDTQYF. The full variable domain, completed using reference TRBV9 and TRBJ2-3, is DSGVTQTPKHLITATGQRVTLRCSPRSGDLSVYWYQQSLDQGLQFLIQYYNGEERAKGNILERFSAQQFPDLHSELNLSSLELGDSALYFCASSAGGFTDTQYFGPGTRLTVL.

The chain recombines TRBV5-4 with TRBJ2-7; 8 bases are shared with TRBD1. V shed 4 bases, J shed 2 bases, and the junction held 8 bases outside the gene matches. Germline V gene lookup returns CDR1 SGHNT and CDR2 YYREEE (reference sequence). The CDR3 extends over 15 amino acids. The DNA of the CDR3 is TGTGCCAGCAGCACCGACGGACAGGGCGCCTACGAGCAGTACTTC. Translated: CASSTDGQGAYEQYF.

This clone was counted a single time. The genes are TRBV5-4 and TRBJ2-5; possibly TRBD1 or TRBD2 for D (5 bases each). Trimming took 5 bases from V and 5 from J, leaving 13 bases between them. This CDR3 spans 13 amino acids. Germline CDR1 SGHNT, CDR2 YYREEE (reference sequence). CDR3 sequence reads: CASSPPGTETQYF. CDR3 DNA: TGTGCCAGCAGTCCCCCCGGGACCGAGACCCAGTACTTC.

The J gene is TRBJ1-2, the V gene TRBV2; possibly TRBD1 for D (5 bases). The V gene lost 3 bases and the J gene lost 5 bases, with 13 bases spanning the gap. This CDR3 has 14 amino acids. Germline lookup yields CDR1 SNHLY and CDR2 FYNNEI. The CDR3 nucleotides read TGTGCCAGCAGTGACCGCCAGGGAATTTATGGCTACACCTTC. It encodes CASSDRQGIYGYTF.

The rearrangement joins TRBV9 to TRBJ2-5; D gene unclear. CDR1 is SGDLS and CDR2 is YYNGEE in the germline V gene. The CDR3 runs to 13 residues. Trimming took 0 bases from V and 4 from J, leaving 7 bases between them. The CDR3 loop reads CASSVDSRETQYF. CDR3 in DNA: TGTGCCAGCAGCGTAGATTCTCGAGAGACCCAGTACTTC. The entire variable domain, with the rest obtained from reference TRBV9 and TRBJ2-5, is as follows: DSGVTQTPKHLITATGQRVTLRCSPRSGDLSVYWYQQSLDQGLQFLIQYYNGEERAKGNILERFSAQQFPDLHSELNLSSLELGDSALYFCASSVDSRETQYFGPGTRLLVL.

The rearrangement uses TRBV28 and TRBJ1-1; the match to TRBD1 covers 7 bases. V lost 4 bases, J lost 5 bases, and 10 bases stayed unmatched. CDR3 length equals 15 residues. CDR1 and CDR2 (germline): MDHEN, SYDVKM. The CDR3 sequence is CASSSYATGRTEAFF. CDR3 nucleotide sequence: TGTGCCAGCAGTTCCTATGCGACAGGGAGGACTGAAGCTTTCTTT.